This T cell receptor beta chain was sequenced in a study of graft-versus-host responses after intestinal transplantation. Assay: immunoSEQ multiplex PCR; the TCRdb copy retains only in-frame clones and omits some. The data hold approximately 100,000 clones, with about 82% observed a single time. Findings and limits, study-wide: Some GvH clones appeared in ileal mucosa or blood before recipient bone marrow.

CDR1 and CDR2 from the germline V gene are MDHEN and SYDVKM. This CDR3 comprises 15 residues. Trimming left V 3 bases short and J 8 bases short, with 14 bases between. This clone was detected only a few times. Its antigen is currently unknown. The sample consisted of PBMCs, taken 255 days after intestinal transplant. V is TRBV28 and J is TRBJ1-6, with D tentatively TRBD1 (5 bases). This TCR came from a human patient who received an intestinal transplant, so some T cells may come from the graft donor. This CDR3 is CASSFPQGLDSPLHF. As DNA, the CDR3 is TGTGCCAGCAGTTTCCCGCAGGGTCTAGATTCACCCCTCCACTTT.